This TCR beta chain was captured by sequencing in a study of beta chain features in type 1 diabetes. Turning to the study itself: Examined across all samples were around 110,000,000 sorted cells. General study findings and limits: Type 1 diabetes patients showed fewer insertions and more deletions at VDJ junctions. Here, the possible influence of HLA type (on TCRB rearrangement) remained unresolved.

Post-sort purity exceeded 95% for all sorted populations. A remark on this clone: Its antigen is currently unknown.

Sequencing targeted expressed TCRB transcripts, as all isolated RNA had been reverse transcribed. Generated by immunoSEQ multiplex PCR, the TCRdb table keeps only in-frame clones and is missing some. The top ten clones hold around 0.02% of a sample with 970,000 or so clones, 17% of them seen once. The CDR3 has 15 amino acids. V shed 3 bases, J shed 4 bases, and the junction held 7 bases outside the gene matches. Germline assignment: CDR1 MDHEN and CDR2 SYDVKM. The V and J genes are TRBV28 and TRBJ1-2, with 8 bases lining up with TRBD1. The TCR sequence derives from a woman between 18 and 30 years old in good health. Sequenced input: naive CD4+ T cells from blood. The CDR3 DNA follows: TGTGCCAGCAGTTTCCGGGACAGGCACTCCTATGGCTACACCTTC. This translates into CASSFRDRHSYGYTF.